This passage covers 29 T cell receptor beta chains from one sample sequenced in a study of tumor T cells in aggressive B-cell lymphoma. Data came from immunoSEQ multiplex PCR; TCRdb stores just in-frame clones and leaves some out. The repertoire holds roughly 4,500 clones, with 85% to 90% as singletons. The sequencing input was tumor tissue. The receptors derive from an adult with diffuse large B cell lymphoma.

The V gene is TRBV27, the J gene TRBJ1-2; a possible D gene is TRBD1 (6 bases). This CDR3 is built from 16 residues. CDR1 is MNHEY, CDR2 SMNVEV, per germline (reference sequence). Between the trimmed V and J ends, which lost 5 bases and 5 bases, there was a span of 21 bases. CDR3 sequence (DNA): TGTGCCAGCAGTCCCATCACAGGGTGGAGCGTTTATGGCTACACCTTC. This translates into CASSPITGWSVYGYTF.

This chain uses TRBV11-2 with TRBJ2-3; weak D call: TRBD1 (7 bases). The CDR3 runs to 14 residues. The V end lost 7 bases, the J end lost 2 bases, and 13 bases lay between the germline ends. Germline V gene sequence: CDR1 SGHAT, CDR2 FQNNGV. CDR3 protein: CASTRGETTDTQYF. DNA for the CDR3: TGTGCCAGCACCAGGGGGGAAACCACAGATACGCAGTATTTT. The full variable domain, its missing parts supplied by reference TRBV11-2 and TRBJ2-3, is EAGVAQSPRYKIIEKRQSVAFWCNPISGHATLYWYQQILGQGPKLLIQFQNNGVVDDSQLPKDRFSAERLKGVDSTLKIQPAKLEDSAVYLCASTRGETTDTQYFGPGTRLTVL.

V gene TRBV6-4 combines with J gene TRBJ2-3; D is unresolved. The CDR3 covers 13 residues. The germline CDR1 and CDR2 sequences are MRHNA and SNTAGT. V was shortened by 5 bases and J by 2 bases, with 8 bases between the two germline ends. CDR3 coding DNA: TGTGCCAGCAGTACACAATACACAGATACGCAGTATTTT. Translating gives CASSTQYTDTQYF.

The table lists this clone with a count of one. Other DNA sequences of this sample code for an identical CDR3. The CDR3 sequence: CASSQEQGLFNEKLFF. CDR3 DNA sequence: TGCGCCAGCAGCCAAGAACAGGGGCTCTTTAATGAAAAACTGTTTTTT. The V gene is TRBV4-1, the J gene TRBJ1-4, with 7 bases aligning to TRBD1. Losses at the gene ends were 0 bases for V and 4 bases for J; bases not matched to a gene: 5. Germline values: CDR1 MGHRA, CDR2 YSYEKL. The CDR3 contains 16 residues.

This chain links TRBV13 with TRBJ2-7; TRBD2 aligns across 11 bases. Germline-derived CDR1 and CDR2 are PRHDT and FYEKMQ (reference sequence). This CDR3 is built from 18 residues. The ends lost 4 bases at V and 3 bases at J; junction bases unmatched: 14. CDR3 DNA sequence: TGTGCCAGCAGCTCGTCCGGCCCCGTTAGCGGGGGGGGCTACGAGCAGTACTTC. Encoded protein: CASSSSGPVSGGGYEQYF.

V and J are TRBV7-9 and TRBJ2-7; 7 bases agree with TRBD1. The germline V gene has CDR1 SEHNR and CDR2 FQNEAQ (reference sequence). This CDR3 comprises 12 residues. The ends lost 1 base at V and 10 bases at J; junction bases unmatched: 4. CDR3 region: CASSLVGTEQYF. The CDR3 nucleotides read TGTGCCAGCAGCTTAGTCGGGACAGAACAGTACTTC.

This sequence joins TRBV7-2 and TRBJ2-2; D call uncertain. The V and J ends lost 5 bases and 0 bases respectively, with 7 bases between them. Germline V gene sequence: CDR1 SGHTA, CDR2 FQGNSA. The CDR3 is 14 amino acids. The CDR3 region is CASSPPPNTGELFF. For the CDR3, the DNA is TGTGCCAGCAGCCCCCCTCCGAACACCGGGGAGCTGTTTTTT.

The chain recombines TRBV9 with TRBJ2-3; D gene uncertain. Per germline, CDR1 SGDLS and CDR2 YYNGEE. This CDR3 spans 15 amino acids. The V end lost 0 bases, the J end lost 2 bases, and 10 bases lay between the germline ends. The CDR3 coding sequence is TGTGCCAGCAGCGTAGACAGTTTCCCCACAGATACGCAGTATTTT. Translating it yields CASSVDSFPTDTQYF.

This clone was observed a handful of times. The chain joins TRBV7-9 to TRBJ1-2, with 7 nucleotides matching TRBD1. This CDR3 is 15 amino acids long. Trimming took 6 bases from V and 1 from J; bases not matched to a gene: 8. Germline CDR1 is SEHNR and CDR2 is FQNEAQ (reference sequence). The DNA of the CDR3 is TGTGCCAGCAGAACCTACGGGACAGTTAACTATGGCTACACCTTC. Residues: CASRTYGTVNYGYTF.

This rearrangement joins TRBV27 to TRBJ1-4; D remains ambiguous. Trimming stripped 4 bases from V and 8 bases from J, with 14 bases between. CDR3 size: 14 residues. Germline V gives CDR1 MNHEY, CDR2 SMNVEV (reference sequence). The CDR3 DNA reads TGTGCCAGCAGTTATAACGGAGGACGGGAAAAACTGTTTTTT. Its protein product is CASSYNGGREKLFF.

The chain employs TRBV28 and TRBJ1-1; TRBD1 matches at 8 bases. V dropped 5 bases and J dropped 4; count of bases not matched to a gene: 6. The CDR3 extends over 14 amino acids. Germline V gene sequence: CDR1 MDHEN, CDR2 SYDVKM. CDR3 sequence: CASSGQGFGTEAFF. The CDR3 nucleotides read TGTGCCAGCAGTGGACAGGGTTTCGGCACTGAAGCTTTCTTT. Together with reference TRBV28 and TRBJ1-1, the CDR3 gives the full variable domain: DVKVTQSSRYLVKRTGEKVFLECVQDMDHENMFWYRQDPGLGLRLIYFSYDVKMKEKGDIPEGYSVSREKKERFSLILESASTNQTSMYLCASSGQGFGTEAFFGQGTRLTVV.

This chain links TRBV27 with TRBJ2-2, with no clear D. V was pared by 3 bases and J by 5 bases, with 10 bases between. This CDR3 has 14 amino acids. In germline, CDR1 is MNHEY, CDR2 SMNVEV (reference sequence). The CDR3, as DNA: TGTGCCAGCAGTTTCGCCATCAGGACCGGGGAGCTGTTTTTT. It specifies CASSFAIRTGELFF.

This chain uses TRBV4-3 with TRBJ1-1; D ambiguous. V dropped 1 base and J dropped 7 bases, with 10 bases sitting between them. Germline V CDR1 and CDR2: LGHNA, YSLEER. The CDR3 spans 13 residues. This chain's CDR3 is CASSQGLYGEAFF. DNA of the CDR3: TGCGCCAGCAGCCAAGGACTTTACGGTGAAGCTTTCTTT.

The chain uses TRBV5-5 and TRBJ2-3; D not resolved. With 4 bases removed from V and 5 bases from J, the gap between germline ends came to 14 bases. The CDR3 is 14 residues long. Germline loops: CDR1 SGHKS, CDR2 YYEKEE (reference sequence). The CDR3 spells CASSPLPRGDTQYF. CDR3 DNA: TGTGCCAGCAGCCCCCTCCCTAGAGGAGATACGCAGTATTTT.

The chain joins TRBV2 to TRBJ1-6; D not resolved. This CDR3 is built from 14 residues. The V end was cut by 7 bases, the J end by 8 bases, with 15 bases between. Looked up from germline, CDR1 is SNHLY and CDR2 is FYNNEI. The CDR3 sequence: CASTEARNYSPLHF. CDR3 sequence (DNA): TGTGCCAGCACCGAGGCCCGGAATTATTCACCCCTCCACTTT.

The chain links TRBV5-5 to TRBJ1-4, with a weak D call TRBD1 (5 bases). The CDR3 totals 13 residues. In germline, CDR1 is SGHKS, CDR2 YYEKEE (reference sequence). Deletions cut 0 bases from V and 7 bases from J, with 7 bases between. The CDR3 sequence is CASSLGQPEKLFF. Written as DNA, the CDR3 is TGTGCCAGCAGCTTGGGACAGCCTGAAAAACTGTTTTTT. Full variable domain (remainder filled in from reference TRBV5-5 and TRBJ1-4): DAGVTQSPTHLIKTRGQQVTLRCSPISGHKSVSWYQQVLGQGPQFIFQYYEKEERGRGNFPDRFSARQFPNYSSELNVNALLLGDSALYLCASSLGQPEKLFFGSGTQLSVL.

The rearrangement joins TRBV29-1 to TRBJ2-5; no clear D. The germline V and J ends were trimmed by 7 bases and 4 bases, with 13 bases remaining between them. The CDR3 spans 12 residues. Germline V gives CDR1 SQVTM, CDR2 ANQGSEA. The CDR3 region has the DNA TGCAGCGCCAAGTGGGCCGGAGAGACCCAGTACTTC. Residues: CSAKWAGETQYF. The whole variable domain, filled in from reference TRBV29-1 and TRBJ2-5, reads SAVISQKPSRDICQRGTSLTIQCQVDSQVTMMFWYRQQPGQSLTLIATANQGSEATYESGFVIDKFPISRPNLTFSTLTVSNMSPEDSSIYLCSAKWAGETQYFGPGTRLLVL.

This chain links TRBV30 with TRBJ2-3; 8 bases line up with TRBD2. After removal of 0 bases from V and 0 bases from J, the junction contained 2 bases not matched to a gene. CDR3 length equals 15 residues. Germline CDR1 and CDR2: GTSNPN and SVGIG (reference sequence). The CDR3 region has the DNA TGTGCCTGGAGTGTAGCGGGGGCTAGCACAGATACGCAGTATTTT. This gives the protein CAWSVAGASTDTQYF.

V is TRBV5-1 and J is TRBJ1-4, with D perhaps TRBD1 (6 bases). CDR3 length equals 13 residues. CDR1 is SGHRS and CDR2 is YFSETQ in the germline V gene. With 4 bases removed from V and 5 bases from J, the gap between germline ends came to 9 bases. The CDR3 reads CASSRTENEKLFF. DNA of the CDR3: TGCGCCAGCAGCCGGACAGAAAATGAAAAACTGTTTTTT.

This rearrangement joins TRBV10-3 to TRBJ1-5, with TRBD1 identical over 11 bases. The CDR3 consists of 13 residues. CDR1 is ENHRY, CDR2 SYGVKD, per germline. Trimming removed 9 bases from V and 7 bases from J; junction bases left unmatched: 5. CDR3 in amino acids: CAIGQGAWQPQHF. The CDR3 coding sequence is TGTGCCATAGGACAGGGGGCCTGGCAGCCCCAGCATTTT.

The chain recombines TRBV9 with TRBJ2-5, with 7 nucleotides matching TRBD1. CDR1 is SGDLS, CDR2 YYNGEE, per germline. The V gene end was trimmed by 4 bases and the J gene end by 2 bases; junction bases not matched to a gene: 5. This CDR3 is built from 14 residues. The CDR3 DNA reads as TGTGCCAGCAGCACGGGGACAGTTCAAGAGACCCAGTACTTC. Amino acid sequence: CASSTGTVQETQYF. The entire variable domain, with the rest obtained from reference TRBV9 and TRBJ2-5, is as follows: DSGVTQTPKHLITATGQRVTLRCSPRSGDLSVYWYQQSLDQGLQFLIQYYNGEERAKGNILERFSAQQFPDLHSELNLSSLELGDSALYFCASSTGTVQETQYFGPGTRLLVL.

The chain couples TRBV19 to TRBJ1-2; D remains ambiguous. V was trimmed by 0 bases and J by 7 bases, leaving 6 bases between them. CDR1 is LNHDA, CDR2 SQIVND, per germline (reference sequence). The CDR3 has 12 residues. CDR3 in DNA: TGTGCCAGTAGTATAGAAGGAGGTGGCTACACCTTC. It encodes CASSIEGGGYTF.

The chain recombines TRBV15 with TRBJ2-5; TRBD2 aligns across 9 bases. J was trimmed by 1 base and V by 3 bases; bases with no gene match: 9. The CDR3 length is 17 residues. Germline V gene data show CDR1 as LNHNV and CDR2 as YYDKDF (reference sequence). The CDR3 DNA follows: TGTGCCACCAGCAGCAAAAGTAGCGGGGGCTTCCAAGAGACCCAGTACTTC. It codes for CATSSKSSGGFQETQYF.

The chain employs TRBV4-1 and TRBJ2-1, with 10 bases aligning to TRBD2. This CDR3 has 17 amino acids. Germline V CDR1 and CDR2: MGHRA, YSYEKL. The V segment lost 0 bases and the J segment 4 bases; nucleotides outside the gene matches: 6. DNA for the CDR3: TGCGCCAGCAGCCAAGACCAGCGGGGGGGAGCATACAATGAGCAGTTCTTC. This codes for CASSQDQRGGAYNEQFF.

V gene TRBV29-1 combines with J gene TRBJ1-2; no definite D call. Germline V gives CDR1 SQVTM, CDR2 ANQGSEA. V lost 4 bases, J lost 3 bases, and 12 bases lay in between. This CDR3 has 13 residues. The CDR3 coding sequence is TGCAGCGTTGGGAAACAGATTGACTATGGCTACACCTTC. Residues: CSVGKQIDYGYTF.

The gene calls are TRBV5-6 and TRBJ1-2; a possible D gene is TRBD1 (6 bases). Trimming pared 4 bases from V and 4 bases from J, leaving 14 bases between. CDR3 length: 14 amino acids. Germline V lookup: CDR1 SGHDT, CDR2 YYEEEE. CDR3 region: CASSGRGRGYGYTF. CDR3 bases: TGTGCCAGCAGCGGCCGGGGCAGGGGCTATGGCTACACCTTC.

This chain uses TRBV28 with TRBJ2-7; TRBD1 might be the D (5 bases). The CDR3 totals 11 residues. Germline CDR1 reads MDHEN; CDR2 reads SYDVKM. Trimming stripped 4 bases from V and 12 bases from J, with 13 bases between. The CDR3: CASSSPQALYF. The DNA of the CDR3 is TGTGCCAGCAGTTCCCCACAGGCCCTGTACTTC.

This clone was seen more than once but under ten times. The chain has TRBV19 and TRBJ1-5; D remains ambiguous. This CDR3 comprises 16 residues. Germline V gene lookup returns CDR1 LNHDA and CDR2 SQIVND (reference sequence). Trimming shortened V by 2 bases and J by 0 bases, and 11 bases separated the two germline ends. The CDR3 is CASSIIGDHSNQPQHF. Written as DNA, the CDR3 is TGTGCCAGTAGTATAATTGGAGACCATAGCAATCAGCCCCAGCATTTT.

This chain links TRBV5-6 with TRBJ2-2, with D perhaps TRBD1 (6 bases). Germline CDR1 SGHDT, CDR2 YYEEEE. The ends were cut back, 2 bases at V and 0 bases at J, with 8 bases in the middle. The CDR3 consists of 15 residues. The CDR3 loop is CASSFGQTNTGELFF. The CDR3 nucleotides are TGTGCCAGCAGCTTTGGACAGACGAACACCGGGGAGCTGTTTTTT.